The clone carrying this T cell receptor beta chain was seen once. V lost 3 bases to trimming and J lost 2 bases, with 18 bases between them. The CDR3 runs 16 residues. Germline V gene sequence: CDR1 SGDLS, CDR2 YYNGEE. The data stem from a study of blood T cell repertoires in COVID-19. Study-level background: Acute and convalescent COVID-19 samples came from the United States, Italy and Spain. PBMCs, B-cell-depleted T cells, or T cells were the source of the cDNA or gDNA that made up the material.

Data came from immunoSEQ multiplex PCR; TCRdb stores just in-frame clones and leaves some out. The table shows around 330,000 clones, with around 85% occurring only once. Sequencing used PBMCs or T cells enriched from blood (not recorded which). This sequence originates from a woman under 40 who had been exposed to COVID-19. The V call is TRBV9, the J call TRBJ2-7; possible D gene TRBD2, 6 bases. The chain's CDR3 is CASSAHPGLSTYEQYF. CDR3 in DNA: TGTGCCAGCAGCGCACACCCGGGACTTTCTACCTACGAGCAGTACTTC.